The 2 T cell receptor beta chains below come from one sample, sequenced in a study of T cell responses to AZD1222 COVID-19 vaccine. TCRdb's copy holds only in-frame clones and misses some; the assay was immunoSEQ multiplex PCR. The profile shows 90,000 to 120,000 clones, roughly 85% of them singletons. Here the sequenced sample was peripheral blood, taken 28 days after the second AZD1222 dose. The receptors come from an adult who received the AZD1222 COVID-19 vaccine.

This chain links TRBV18 with TRBJ1-2; D gene unclear. There are 13 residues in the CDR3. Germline CDR1 and CDR2: KGHSH and LQKENI. Trimming took off 3 bases at V and 3 bases at J, with 8 bases between the two ends. The CDR3 here is CASSPSGDYGYTF. The CDR3 region has the DNA TGTGCCAGCTCACCCTCCGGGGACTATGGCTACACCTTC.

V usage is TRBV14 and J usage is TRBJ1-6; tentative D call: TRBD1 (5 bases). Germline loops: CDR1 SGHDN, CDR2 FVKESK. Between the trimmed V and J ends, which lost 4 bases and 6 bases, there was a span of 16 bases. The CDR3 covers 16 residues. CDR3 DNA sequence: TGTGCCAGCAGCCCCGAGGCGGCAGGGTTTAATTCACCCCTCCACTTT. Translated: CASSPEAAGFNSPLHF.